This record covers a single T cell receptor beta chain. The antigen is not known. CDR3 length equals 14 residues. CDR1 is MNHEY and CDR2 is SMNVEV in the germline V gene (reference sequence). The V and J ends lost 3 bases and 10 bases respectively, with 15 bases between them. This sample was included in a study of OX40 agonist ivuxolimab in advanced cancers. Study summary: Melanoma, hepatocellular carcinoma, head and neck or renal cell cancer occurred in dose-escalation patients. Having had anti-PD-1, anti-PD-L1 or anti-CTLA-4 therapy before was allowed, and more than 35% had some. Overall study results and limits: Among some nonresponders, normalized T-cell clonal expansion was also low.

Produced via immunoSEQ multiplex PCR; TCRdb's table is partial and in-frame only. The table lists some 90,000 clones, over 75% of them singletons. This receptor was taken from an adult with an advanced solid tumor such as melanoma, head and neck, liver or kidney cancer. The specimen was CD4+ or CD8+ T cells sorted from blood, collected in a trial of the OX40 agonist ivuxolimab. The rearrangement joins TRBV27 to TRBJ1-4; D gene ambiguous. The CDR3, as DNA: TGTGCCAGCAGTTTTAAAGCGGTTTTCGGAAAACTGTTTTTT. It is translated as CASSFKAVFGKLFF.